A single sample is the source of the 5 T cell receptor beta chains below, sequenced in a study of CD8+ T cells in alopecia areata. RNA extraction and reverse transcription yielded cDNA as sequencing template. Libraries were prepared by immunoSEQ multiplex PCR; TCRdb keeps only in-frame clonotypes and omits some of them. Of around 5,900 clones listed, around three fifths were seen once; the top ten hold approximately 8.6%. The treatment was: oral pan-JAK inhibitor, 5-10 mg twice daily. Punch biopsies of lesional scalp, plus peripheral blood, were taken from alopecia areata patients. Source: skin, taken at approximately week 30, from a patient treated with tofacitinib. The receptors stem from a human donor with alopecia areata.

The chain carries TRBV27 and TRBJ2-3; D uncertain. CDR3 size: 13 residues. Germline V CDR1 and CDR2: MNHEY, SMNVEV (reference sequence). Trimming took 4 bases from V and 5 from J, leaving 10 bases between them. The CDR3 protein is CASSSQLEDTQYF. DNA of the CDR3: TGTGCCAGCAGTTCCCAACTGGAAGATACGCAGTATTTT.

The CDR3 region has the DNA TGCGCCAGCAGCCAGGTTGACATCGTCACCTTCAATGAGCAGTTCTTC. The encoded protein is CASSQVDIVTFNEQFF. The chain uses TRBV4-1 and TRBJ2-1; D uncertain. Germline V CDR1 and CDR2: MGHRA, YSYEKL. Trimming took 3 bases from V and 6 from J, leaving 18 bases between them. There are 16 residues in the CDR3.

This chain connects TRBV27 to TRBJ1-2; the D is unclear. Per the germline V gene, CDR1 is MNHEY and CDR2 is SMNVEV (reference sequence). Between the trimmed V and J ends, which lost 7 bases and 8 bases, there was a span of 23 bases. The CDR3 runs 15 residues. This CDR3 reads CASTIIPLTVPGYTF. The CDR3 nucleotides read TGTGCCAGCACCATTATCCCCCTGACCGTTCCGGGCTACACCTTC.

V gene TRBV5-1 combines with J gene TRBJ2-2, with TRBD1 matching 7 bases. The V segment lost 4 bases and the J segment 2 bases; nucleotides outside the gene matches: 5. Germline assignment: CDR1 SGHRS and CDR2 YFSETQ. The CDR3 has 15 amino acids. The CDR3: CASSPGQTNTGELFF. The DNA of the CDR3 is TGCGCCAGCAGCCCGGGACAGACTAACACCGGGGAGCTGTTTTTT.

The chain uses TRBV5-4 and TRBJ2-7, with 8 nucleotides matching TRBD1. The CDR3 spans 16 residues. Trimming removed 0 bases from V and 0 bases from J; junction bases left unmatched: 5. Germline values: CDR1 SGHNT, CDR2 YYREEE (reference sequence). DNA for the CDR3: TGTGCCAGCAGCTTGGGGCACACAGGGGGCTCCTACGAGCAGTACTTC. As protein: CASSLGHTGGSYEQYF.